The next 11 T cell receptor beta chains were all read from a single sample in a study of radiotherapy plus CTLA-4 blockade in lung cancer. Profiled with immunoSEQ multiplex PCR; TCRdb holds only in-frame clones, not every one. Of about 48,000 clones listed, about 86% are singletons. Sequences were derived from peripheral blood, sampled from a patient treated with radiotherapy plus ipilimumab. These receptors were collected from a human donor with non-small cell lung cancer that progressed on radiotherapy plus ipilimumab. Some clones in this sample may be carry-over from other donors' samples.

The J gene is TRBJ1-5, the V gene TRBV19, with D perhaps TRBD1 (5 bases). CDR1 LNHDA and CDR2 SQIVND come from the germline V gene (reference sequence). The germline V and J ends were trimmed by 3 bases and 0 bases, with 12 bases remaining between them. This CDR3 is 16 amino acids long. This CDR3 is CASSIKRGASNQPQHF. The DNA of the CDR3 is TGTGCCAGTAGTATCAAGCGTGGGGCTAGCAATCAGCCCCAGCATTTT.

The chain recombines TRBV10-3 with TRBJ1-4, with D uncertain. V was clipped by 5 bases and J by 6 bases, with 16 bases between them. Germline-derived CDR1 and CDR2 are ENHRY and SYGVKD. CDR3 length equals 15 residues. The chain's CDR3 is CAISNARGEDEKLFF. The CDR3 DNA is TGTGCCATCAGTAATGCACGGGGAGAGGATGAAAAACTGTTTTTT.

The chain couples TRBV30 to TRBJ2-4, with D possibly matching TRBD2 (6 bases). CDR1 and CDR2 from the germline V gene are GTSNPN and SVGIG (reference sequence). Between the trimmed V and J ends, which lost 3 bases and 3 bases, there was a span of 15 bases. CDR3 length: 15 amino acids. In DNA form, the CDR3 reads TGTGCCTGGAGATTACGAGCGGGTGGCAAAAACATTCAGTACTTC. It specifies CAWRLRAGGKNIQYF.

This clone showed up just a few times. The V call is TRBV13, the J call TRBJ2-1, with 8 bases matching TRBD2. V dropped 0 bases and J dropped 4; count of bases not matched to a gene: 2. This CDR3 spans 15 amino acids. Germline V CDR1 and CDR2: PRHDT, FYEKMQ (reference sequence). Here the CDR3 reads CASSLGRGEYNEQFF. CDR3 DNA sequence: TGTGCCAGCAGCTTAGGGCGGGGGGAATACAATGAGCAGTTCTTC.

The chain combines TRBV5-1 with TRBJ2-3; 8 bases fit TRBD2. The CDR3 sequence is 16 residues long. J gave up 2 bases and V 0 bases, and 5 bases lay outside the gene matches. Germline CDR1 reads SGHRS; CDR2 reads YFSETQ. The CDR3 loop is CASSLADSGITDTQYF. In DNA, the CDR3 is TGCGCCAGCAGCTTGGCCGATAGCGGGATCACAGATACGCAGTATTTT.

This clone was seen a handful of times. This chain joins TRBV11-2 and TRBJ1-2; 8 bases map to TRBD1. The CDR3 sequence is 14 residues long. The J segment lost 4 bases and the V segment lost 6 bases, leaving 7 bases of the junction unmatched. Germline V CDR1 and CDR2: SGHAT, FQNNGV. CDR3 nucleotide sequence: TGTGCCAGCAGTTTACGCAGGGGGCCCTATGGCTACACCTTC. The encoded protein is CASSLRRGPYGYTF. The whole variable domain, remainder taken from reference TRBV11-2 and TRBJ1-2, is EAGVAQSPRYKIIEKRQSVAFWCNPISGHATLYWYQQILGQGPKLLIQFQNNGVVDDSQLPKDRFSAERLKGVDSTLKIQPAKLEDSAVYLCASSLRRGPYGYTFGSGTRLTVV.

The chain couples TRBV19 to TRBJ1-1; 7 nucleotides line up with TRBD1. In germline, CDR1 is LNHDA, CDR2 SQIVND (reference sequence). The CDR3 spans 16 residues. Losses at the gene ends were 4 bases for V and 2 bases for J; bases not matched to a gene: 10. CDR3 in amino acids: CASSKTWDRQNTEAFF. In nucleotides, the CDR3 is TGTGCCAGTAGTAAGACTTGGGACAGACAAAACACTGAAGCTTTCTTT. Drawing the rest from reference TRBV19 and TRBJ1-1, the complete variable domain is DGGITQSPKYLFRKEGQNVTLSCEQNLNHDAMYWYRQDPGQGLRLIYYSQIVNDFQKGDIAEGYSVSREKKESFPLTVTSAQKNPTAFYLCASSKTWDRQNTEAFFGQGTRLTVV.

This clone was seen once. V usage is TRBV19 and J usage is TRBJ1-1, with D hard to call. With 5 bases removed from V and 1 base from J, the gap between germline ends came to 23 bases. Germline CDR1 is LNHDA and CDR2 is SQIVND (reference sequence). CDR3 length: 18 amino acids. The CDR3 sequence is CASSGTGRLTWGNTEAFF. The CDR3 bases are TGTGCCAGTAGTGGCACCGGGAGACTAACTTGGGGGAACACTGAAGCTTTCTTT.

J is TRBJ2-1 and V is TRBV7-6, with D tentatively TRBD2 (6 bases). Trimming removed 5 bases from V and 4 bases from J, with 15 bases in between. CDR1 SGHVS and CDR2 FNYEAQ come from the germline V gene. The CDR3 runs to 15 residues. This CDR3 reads CASSEGAGIYNEQFF. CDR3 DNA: TGTGCCAGCAGCGAAGGGGCGGGGATTTACAATGAGCAGTTCTTC.

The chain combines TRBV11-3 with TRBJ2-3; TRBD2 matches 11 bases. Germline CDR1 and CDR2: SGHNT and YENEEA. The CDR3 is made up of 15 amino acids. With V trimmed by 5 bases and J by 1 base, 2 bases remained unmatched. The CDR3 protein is CASSPGLAGTDTQYF. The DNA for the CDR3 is TGTGCCAGCAGCCCGGGACTAGCGGGCACAGATACGCAGTATTTT.

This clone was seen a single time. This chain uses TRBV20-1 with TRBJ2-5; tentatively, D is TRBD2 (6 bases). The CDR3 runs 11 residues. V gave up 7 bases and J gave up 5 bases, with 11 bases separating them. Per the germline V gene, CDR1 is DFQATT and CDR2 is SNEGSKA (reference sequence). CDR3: CSVSRGETQYF. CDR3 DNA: TGCAGTGTCTCCCGGGGGGAGACCCAGTACTTC.